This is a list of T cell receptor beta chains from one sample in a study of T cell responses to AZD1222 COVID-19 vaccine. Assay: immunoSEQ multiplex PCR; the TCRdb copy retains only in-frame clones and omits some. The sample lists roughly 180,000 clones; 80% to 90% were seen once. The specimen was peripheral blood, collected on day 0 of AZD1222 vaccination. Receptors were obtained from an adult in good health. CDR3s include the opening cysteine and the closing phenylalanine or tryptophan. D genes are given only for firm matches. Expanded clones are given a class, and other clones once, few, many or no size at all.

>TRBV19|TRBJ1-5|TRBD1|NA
CASSPGQGQPQHF
TGTGCCAGTAGCCCCGGACAGGGACAGCCCCAGCATTTT
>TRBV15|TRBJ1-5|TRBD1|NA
CATSKVQGYRNQPQHF
TGTGCCACCAGTAAAGTACAGGGGTATCGCAATCAGCCCCAGCATTTT
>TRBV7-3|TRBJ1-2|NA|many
CASSFYSGDGYTF
TGTGCCAGCAGCTTTTACAGCGGGGATGGCTACACCTTC
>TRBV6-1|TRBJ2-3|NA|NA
CASSESGRGFTSTDTQYF
TGTGCCAGCAGTGAATCGGGCAGGGGATTTACTAGCACAGATACGCAGTATTTT
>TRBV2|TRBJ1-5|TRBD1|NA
CASRDRPTGGFSNQPQHF
TGTGCCAGCAGGGACCGGCCTACAGGGGGGTTTAGCAATCAGCCCCAGCATTTT
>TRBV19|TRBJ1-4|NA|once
CASRLQITNEKLFF
TGTGCCAGTAGGCTACAGATAACTAATGAAAAACTGTTTTTT
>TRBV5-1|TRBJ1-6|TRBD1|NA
CASSLAQGVSPLHF
TGCGCCAGCAGCTTGGCACAGGGGGTTTCACCCCTCCACTTT
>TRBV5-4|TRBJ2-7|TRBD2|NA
CASSYTSGGPSYEQYF
TGTGCCAGCAGCTACACTAGCGGGGGCCCCTCCTACGAGCAGTACTTC
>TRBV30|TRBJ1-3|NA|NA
CAWGPGGPGNTIYF
TGTGCCTGGGGGCCTGGGGGCCCTGGAAACACCATATATTTT
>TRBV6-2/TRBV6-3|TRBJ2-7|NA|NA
CASSLGGSGEKEQYF
TGTGCCAGCAGCCTAGGGGGTTCTGGCGAGAAGGAGCAGTACTTC
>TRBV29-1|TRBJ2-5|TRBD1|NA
CSVEVVWDRGETQYF
TGCAGCGTTGAAGTAGTGTGGGACAGGGGAGAGACCCAGTACTTC
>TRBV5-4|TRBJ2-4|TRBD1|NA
CASSLGGGDSALNIQYF
TGTGCCAGCAGCTTGGGAGGGGGCGATTCCGCGTTAAACATTCAGTACTTC
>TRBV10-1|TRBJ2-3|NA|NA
CASNDRSTDTQYF
TGCGCCAGCAACGACAGAAGCACAGATACGCAGTATTTT
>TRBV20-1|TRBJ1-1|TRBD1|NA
CSASFPGQGANTEAFF
TGCAGTGCTAGTTTTCCGGGACAGGGGGCGAACACTGAAGCTTTCTTT
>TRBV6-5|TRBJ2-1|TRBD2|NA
CASSYGLAGMQFF
TGTGCCAGCAGTTACGGACTAGCGGGGATGCAGTTCTTC
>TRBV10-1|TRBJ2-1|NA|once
CASISLGCEQFF
TGCGCCAGCATATCGTTGGGTTGTGAGCAGTTCTTC
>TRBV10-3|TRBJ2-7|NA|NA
CAISWDTEQYF
TGTGCCATCAGTTGGGACACCGAGCAGTACTTC
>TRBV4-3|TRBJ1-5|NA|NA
CASSQWGGDNQPQHF
TGCGCCAGCAGCCAATGGGGGGGGGACAATCAGCCCCAGCATTTT
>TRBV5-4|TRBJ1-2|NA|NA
CASSLAEGSLYGYTF
TGTGCCAGCAGCTTGGCCGAGGGGTCTCTCTATGGCTACACCTTC
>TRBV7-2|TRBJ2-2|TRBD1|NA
CASSITGATGELFF
TGTGCCAGCAGCATTACAGGGGCCACCGGGGAGCTGTTTTTT
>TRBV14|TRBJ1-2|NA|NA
CASSPDGGYGYTF
TGTGCCAGCAGCCCCGACGGGGGCTATGGCTACACCTTC
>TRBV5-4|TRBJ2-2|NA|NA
CASSSPGGELFF
TGTGCCAGCAGCTCCCCTGGAGGGGAGCTGTTTTTT
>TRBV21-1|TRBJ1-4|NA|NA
CAIHGWANEKLFF
TGTGCCATTCACGGGTGGGCTAATGAAAAACTGTTTTTT
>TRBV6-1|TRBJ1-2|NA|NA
CASSERGKGGSYGYTF
TGTGCCAGCAGTGAAAGAGGCAAGGGGGGCTCCTATGGCTACACCTTC
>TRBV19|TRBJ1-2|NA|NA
CASSISLGGDYGYTF
TGTGCCAGTAGTATTAGCCTTGGGGGAGACTATGGCTACACCTTC
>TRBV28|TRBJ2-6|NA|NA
CASSQGITSSGANVLTF
TGTGCCAGCAGTCAAGGGATAACTAGCTCTGGGGCCAACGTCCTGACTTTC
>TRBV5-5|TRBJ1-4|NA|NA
CASSFGTHKEKLFF
TGTGCCAGCAGCTTTGGGACGCACAAGGAAAAACTGTTTTTT